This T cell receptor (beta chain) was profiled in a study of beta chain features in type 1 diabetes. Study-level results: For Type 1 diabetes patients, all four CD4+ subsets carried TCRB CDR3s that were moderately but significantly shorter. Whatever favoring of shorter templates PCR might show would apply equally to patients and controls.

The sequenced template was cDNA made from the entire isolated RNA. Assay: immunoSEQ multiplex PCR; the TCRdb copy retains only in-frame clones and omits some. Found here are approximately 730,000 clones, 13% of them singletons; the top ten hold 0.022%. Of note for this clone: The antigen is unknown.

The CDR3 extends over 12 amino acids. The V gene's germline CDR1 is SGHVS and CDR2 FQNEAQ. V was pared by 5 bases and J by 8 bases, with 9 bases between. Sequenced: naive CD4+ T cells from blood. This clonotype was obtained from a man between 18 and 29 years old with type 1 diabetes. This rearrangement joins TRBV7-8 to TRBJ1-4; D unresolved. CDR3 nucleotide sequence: TGTGCCAGCAGCCCCGGGCGCGAAAAACTGTTTTTT. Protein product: CASSPGREKLFF.